The T cell receptor (beta chain) described here comes from a study of shared clonotypes between healthy human individuals. This clone was recorded once. Method: immunoSEQ multiplex PCR; TCRdb's copy keeps in-frame clones and lacks some. The data hold fewer than 850,000 clones, with around 91% observed a single time. The CDR3 totals 13 residues. V lost 8 bases and J 3 bases, leaving 13 bases between the germline ends. Per the germline V gene, CDR1 is SGHAT and CDR2 is FQNNGV. The material sequenced was memory CD8+ T cells from PBMCs. Noted subset: CD45RO+ cells pooled with CCR7-negative TemRA cells. The chain has TRBV11-2 and TRBJ1-1, with D perhaps TRBD1 (5 bases). This TCR came from a man younger than 30 in good health. Some clones in this sample may be carry-over from other donors' samples. CDR3 in DNA: TGTGCCAGCCTCGGGTCAGGGTACACTGAAGCTTTCTTT. This sequence encodes CASLGSGYTEAFF. The variable domain in full, completed from reference TRBV11-2 and TRBJ1-1, reads EAGVAQSPRYKIIEKRQSVAFWCNPISGHATLYWYQQILGQGPKLLIQFQNNGVVDDSQLPKDRFSAERLKGVDSTLKIQPAKLEDSAVYLCASLGSGYTEAFFGQGTRLTVV.